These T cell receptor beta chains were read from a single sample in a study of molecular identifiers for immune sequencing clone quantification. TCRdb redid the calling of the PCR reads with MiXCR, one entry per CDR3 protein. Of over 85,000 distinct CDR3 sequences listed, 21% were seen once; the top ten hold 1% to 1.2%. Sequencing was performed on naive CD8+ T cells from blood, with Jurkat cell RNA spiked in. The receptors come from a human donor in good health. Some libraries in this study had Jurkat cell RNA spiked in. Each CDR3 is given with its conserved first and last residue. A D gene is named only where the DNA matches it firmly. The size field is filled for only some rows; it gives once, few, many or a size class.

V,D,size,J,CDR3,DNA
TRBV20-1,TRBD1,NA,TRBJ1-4,CSAREVQGGPTNEKLFF,TGCAGTGCTAGGGAGGTGCAGGGGGGACCAACTAATGAAAAACTGTTTTTT
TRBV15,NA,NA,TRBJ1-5,CATSGYGGGQPQHF,TGTGCCACCAGCGGGTACGGGGGTGGTCAGCCCCAGCATTTT
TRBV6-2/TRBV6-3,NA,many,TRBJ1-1,CASSDPTTGAEAFF,TGTGCCAGCTCCGACCCAACAACGGGAGCTGAAGCTTTCTTT
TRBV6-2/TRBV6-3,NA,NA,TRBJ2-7,CASSYGHHSYEQYF,TGTGCCAGCAGCTACGGACACCATTCCTACGAGCAGTACTTC
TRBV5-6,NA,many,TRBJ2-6,CASSWGSGANVLTF,TGTGCCAGCAGCTGGGGCTCTGGGGCCAACGTCCTGACTTTC
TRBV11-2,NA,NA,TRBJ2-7,CASSAGTPEQHF,TGTGCCAGCAGCGCCGGGACACCGGAGCAGCACTTC
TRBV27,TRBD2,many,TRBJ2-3,CASSTMAGGTDTQYF,TGTGCCAGCAGTACCATGGCGGGGGGCACAGATACGCAGTATTTT
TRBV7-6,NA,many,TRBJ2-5,CASSLAGLVGTQYF,TGTGCCAGCAGCTTAGCGGGACTGGTGGGGACCCAGTACTTC
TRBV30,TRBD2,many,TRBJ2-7,CAGSGGSYEQYF,TGTGCCGGTAGCGGGGGTTCCTACGAGCAGTACTTC
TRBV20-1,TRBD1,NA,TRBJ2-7,CSARSGGLYEQYF,TGCAGTGCTAGATCAGGGGGCCTGTACGAGCAGTACTTC
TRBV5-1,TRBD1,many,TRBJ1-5,CASSLGQGIQPQHF,TGCGCCAGCAGCTTGGGACAGGGTATACAGCCCCAGCATTTT
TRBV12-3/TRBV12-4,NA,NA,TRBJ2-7,CASSSGSGVQQYF,TGTGCCAGCAGTTCGGGATCGGGGGTTCAGCAGTACTTC
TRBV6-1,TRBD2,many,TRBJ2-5,CASRNSGQETQYF,TGTGCCAGCCGCAATAGCGGGCAAGAGACCCAGTACTTC
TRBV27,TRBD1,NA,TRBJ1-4,CASSQTTGPGEKLFF,TGTGCCAGCAGTCAGACGACAGGGCCGGGAGAAAAACTGTTTTTT
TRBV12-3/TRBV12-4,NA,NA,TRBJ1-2,CASSPTGNSDYTF,TGTGCCAGCAGCCCCACAGGGAACTCCGACTACACCTTC
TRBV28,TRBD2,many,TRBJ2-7,CASSLVSSGAYEQYF,TGTGCCAGCAGTTTAGTCTCTAGCGGGGCCTACGAGCAGTACTTC
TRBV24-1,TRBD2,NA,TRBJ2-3,CATSDLTSDTDTQYF,TGTGCCACCAGTGATTTGACTAGCGACACAGATACGCAGTATTTT
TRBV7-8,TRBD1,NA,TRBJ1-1,CASSPAGGTEAFF,TGTGCCAGCAGCCCAGCAGGGGGGACTGAAGCTTTCTTT
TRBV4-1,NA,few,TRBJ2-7,CASSYQEGEQYF,TGCGCCAGCAGCTACCAGGAGGGGGAGCAGTACTTC
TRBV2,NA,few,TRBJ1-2,CASSEMQGPYGYTF,TGTGCCAGCAGTGAGATGCAAGGGCCCTATGGCTACACCTTC
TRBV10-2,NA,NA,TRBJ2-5,CASSEARRGRETQYF,TGCGCCAGCAGTGAGGCCAGACGGGGTCGAGAGACCCAGTACTTC
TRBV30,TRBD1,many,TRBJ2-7,CAWSSQQGALYEQYF,TGTGCCTGGAGTAGCCAGCAGGGGGCTTTGTACGAGCAGTACTTC
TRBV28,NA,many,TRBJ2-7,CASRKGTHSSYEQYF,TGTGCCAGCAGGAAAGGGACGCATAGCTCCTACGAGCAGTACTTC